This T cell receptor (beta chain) was obtained from a study of blood T cell repertoires in COVID-19. Background on the study: Material from acute and convalescent COVID-19 was sourced from the United States, Italy and Spain. From T cells, B-cell-depleted T cells, or PBMCs came the material, which was cDNA or gDNA.

Original handling: Amplification of reference gene primers provided the estimated nucleated cell counts. This table comes from immunoSEQ multiplex PCR, and its TCRdb copy is limited to in-frame clones, with some not included. V and J calls and clone size are those listed in that table; D and trimming were worked out from the DNA. This sample has 95,000 to 150,000 clones; approximately 87% occur once, and the top ten carry about 7.3%. Trimming shortened V by 3 bases and J by 2 bases, and 15 bases separated the two germline ends. The germline V gene has CDR1 SGDLS and CDR2 YYNGEE. This CDR3 region has 16 residues.

Sequencing was performed on peripheral blood. The chain joins TRBV9 to TRBJ2-1, with a tentative D call TRBD2 (6 bases). The TCR originated in a man aged 50-60 years with acute or convalescent COVID-19. The CDR3, as DNA: TGTGCCAGCAGCGCGGGGAGGCGGGCTACCTACAATGAGCAGTTCTTC. Translation gives CASSAGRRATYNEQFF.